These T cell receptor beta chains were read from a single sample in a study of blood T cell repertoires in COVID-19. TCRdb keeps only in-frame clones here, not all; method: immunoSEQ multiplex PCR. The table has about 240,000 clones, around 83% seen once; the top ten hold 8% to 10%. Sequenced sample: peripheral blood. The receptor source for this set is a woman older than 75 with COVID-19, enrolled during active disease. CDR3s include the opening cysteine and the closing phenylalanine or tryptophan.

v_gene: TRBV2; j_gene: TRBJ2-2; CDR3aa: CASKLELGGELFF
v_gene: TRBV6-1; j_gene: TRBJ1-2; CDR3aa: CASSARELAGGYGYTF
v_gene: TRBV9; j_gene: TRBJ2-3; CDR3aa: CASSVGKRGGTSTDTQYF
v_gene: TRBV5-1; j_gene: TRBJ1-2; CDR3aa: CASSDLRDRGRLGYGYTF
v_gene: TRBV4-3; j_gene: TRBJ1-2; CDR3aa: CASSRHRTGDYGYTF
v_gene: TRBV19; j_gene: TRBJ2-2; CDR3aa: CATGTSGGSNTGELFF
v_gene: TRBV19; j_gene: TRBJ2-7; CDR3aa: CASSMNGQPYEQYF
v_gene: TRBV5-1; j_gene: TRBJ2-5; CDR3aa: CASSLGTYNQETQYF
v_gene: TRBV15; j_gene: TRBJ2-3; CDR3aa: CATSRDRGDTQYF
v_gene: TRBV2; j_gene: TRBJ1-4; CDR3aa: CASSAYSIEKLFF
v_gene: TRBV3-1/TRBV3-2; j_gene: TRBJ2-1; CDR3aa: CASSPLRLAGDNEQFF
v_gene: TRBV24-1; j_gene: TRBJ2-5; CDR3aa: CATSDPGKPQETQYF
v_gene: TRBV29-1; j_gene: TRBJ2-3; CDR3aa: CSAHGTRSTDTQYF
v_gene: TRBV11-3; j_gene: TRBJ2-2; CDR3aa: CASSLRQGSGELFF
v_gene: TRBV2; j_gene: TRBJ2-7; CDR3aa: CASSSVGAAEQYF
v_gene: TRBV27; j_gene: TRBJ2-3; CDR3aa: CASSTQRELTDTQYF
v_gene: TRBV7-9; j_gene: TRBJ1-1; CDR3aa: CASSSYYTEAFF
v_gene: TRBV28; j_gene: TRBJ1-3; CDR3aa: CASIRQGRNTIYF
v_gene: TRBV20-1; j_gene: TRBJ2-1; CDR3aa: CSASTHNEQFF
v_gene: TRBV3-1/TRBV3-2; j_gene: TRBJ1-2; CDR3aa: CASSQTPGKGGYTF
v_gene: TRBV10-3; j_gene: TRBJ2-1; CDR3aa: CAISEPTRRGANNEQFF
v_gene: TRBV10-3; j_gene: TRBJ1-2; CDR3aa: CAIRPEKYGYTF
v_gene: TRBV5-1; j_gene: TRBJ1-2; CDR3aa: CASSSGQGADGYTF
v_gene: TRBV9; j_gene: TRBJ2-1; CDR3aa: CASTRVAGNNEQFF
v_gene: TRBV18; j_gene: TRBJ1-1; CDR3aa: CASSPGAGGPDAFF
v_gene: TRBV7-2; j_gene: TRBJ1-2; CDR3aa: CASSLAARTNYGYTF
v_gene: TRBV5-6; j_gene: TRBJ1-1; CDR3aa: CASRTWGQGKDTEAFF
v_gene: TRBV6-2/TRBV6-3; j_gene: TRBJ1-1; CDR3aa: CASSLGQTTEAFF
v_gene: TRBV19; j_gene: TRBJ1-1; CDR3aa: CASSPGSEAFF
v_gene: TRBV30; j_gene: TRBJ2-7; CDR3aa: CAWSISDRRDEQYF
v_gene: TRBV5-1; j_gene: TRBJ1-2; CDR3aa: CASSLGPGTSYGYTF
v_gene: TRBV3-1/TRBV3-2; j_gene: TRBJ1-4; CDR3aa: CASSHFRQGNEKLFF
v_gene: TRBV7-3; j_gene: TRBJ2-1; CDR3aa: CASSLLGTGSDNEQFF
v_gene: TRBV6-6; j_gene: TRBJ2-1; CDR3aa: CASSFQGQRSNEQFF
v_gene: TRBV13; j_gene: TRBJ1-1; CDR3aa: CASKSRGVLNTEAFF
v_gene: TRBV24-1; j_gene: TRBJ1-5; CDR3aa: CATSGQGIGNQPQHF
v_gene: TRBV10-3; j_gene: TRBJ1-3; CDR3aa: CAISEVQGGNTIYF
v_gene: TRBV3-1/TRBV3-2; j_gene: TRBJ1-6; CDR3aa: CASSQEGGRSSPLHF
v_gene: TRBV29-1; j_gene: TRBJ1-2; CDR3aa: CSVGDGGFGGYTF
v_gene: TRBV14; j_gene: TRBJ2-5; CDR3aa: CASSRLAGRYQETQYF
v_gene: TRBV19; j_gene: TRBJ1-2; CDR3aa: CASNFNGVNYGYTF
v_gene: TRBV28; j_gene: TRBJ1-6; CDR3aa: CASRSRTAYNSPLHF
v_gene: TRBV6-4; j_gene: TRBJ1-1; CDR3aa: CASSDGKWGQGSRNTEAFF
v_gene: TRBV5-4; j_gene: TRBJ1-4; CDR3aa: CASSLLAGGAEKLFF
v_gene: TRBV13; j_gene: TRBJ2-7; CDR3aa: CASSYQVGGSYEQYF
v_gene: TRBV5-1; j_gene: TRBJ1-2; CDR3aa: CASSRGGPYGYTF
v_gene: TRBV19; j_gene: TRBJ1-2; CDR3aa: CASTRGYGYTF
v_gene: TRBV7-3; j_gene: TRBJ1-2; CDR3aa: CASSLGSGLDYGYTF
v_gene: TRBV7-6; j_gene: TRBJ2-3; CDR3aa: CASSLVERPTDTQYF
v_gene: TRBV28; j_gene: TRBJ1-2; CDR3aa: CASSQGVNYGYTF
v_gene: TRBV19; j_gene: TRBJ2-1; CDR3aa: CASRGGLADYNEQFF
v_gene: TRBV10-2; j_gene: TRBJ2-7; CDR3aa: CASSEQRGGPYEQYF